Listed below are T cell receptor beta chains from one sample, sequenced in a study of Graves' ophthalmopathy and Graves' hyperthyroidism. TCRdb analysed the multiplex PCR reads with MiXCR anew, one entry per CDR3 protein. There are about 1.2 million distinct CDR3 sequences in the sample; about two fifths occur only once, and over 8.5% lies in the top ten. The sequenced sample consisted of peripheral blood or thyroid tissue (not recorded which). These receptors were taken from an adult man with Graves' hyperthyroidism. The CDR3 runs from the conserved cysteine through the conserved F or W. A D gene is named only where the DNA matches it firmly. Size tells how often a clone was seen (once, few, many) or the class of an expanded clone, and some rows leave it out.

d_gene,abundance,v_gene,len,j_gene,CDR3aa,CDR3nt
NA,many,TRBV29-1,13,TRBJ2-5,CSVVGRGGETQYF,TGCAGCGTTGTAGGCAGGGGAGGGGAGACCCAGTACTTC
TRBD1,NA,TRBV29-1,15,TRBJ1-5,CSVVDRYKGNQPQHF,TGCAGCGTCGTGGACAGGTATAAGGGCAATCAGCCCCAGCATTTT
NA,few,TRBV7-9,14,TRBJ1-4,CASSSTGNHEKLFF,TGTGCCAGCAGCTCAACAGGGAATCATGAAAAACTGTTTTTT
TRBD1,few,TRBV20-1,15,TRBJ2-3,CSARERDRDWDTQYF,TGCAGTGCTAGAGAGAGGGACAGGGATTGGGATACGCAGTATTTT
TRBD1,NA,TRBV25-1,15,TRBJ1-5,CASRSTGGRSQPQHF,TGTGCCAGCAGATCTACAGGGGGAAGGAGTCAGCCCCAGCATTTT
TRBD2,NA,TRBV12-3/TRBV12-4,13,TRBJ2-3,CASTTSGSDTQYF,TGTGCCAGCACTACTAGCGGGTCAGATACGCAGTATTTT
NA,many,TRBV7-2,15,TRBJ1-5,CASSLDAGGNQPQHF,TGTGCCAGCAGCTTGGATGCGGGAGGGAATCAGCCCCAGCATTTT
NA,NA,TRBV10-3,16,TRBJ2-5,CAIGTGTRGGVETQYF,TGTGCCATCGGGACAGGGACTAGGGGGGGAGTGGAGACCCAGTACTTC
NA,many,TRBV6-5,11,TRBJ1-1,CASAINTEAFF,TGTGCCAGTGCGATTAACACTGAAGCTTTCTTT
TRBD2,NA,TRBV7-2,15,TRBJ2-2,CASSPLAGAAGELFF,TGTGCCAGCAGCCCACTAGCGGGGGCGGCCGGGGAGCTGTTTTTT
TRBD1,NA,TRBV7-2,16,TRBJ2-5,CASRSDRGRPQETQYF,TGTGCCAGCAGGTCTGACAGGGGGAGACCCCAAGAGACCCAGTACTTC
NA,NA,TRBV10-3,12,TRBJ1-1,CAIRQMNTEAFF,TGTGCCATACGGCAGATGAACACTGAAGCTTTCTTT
NA,many,TRBV12-3/TRBV12-4,15,TRBJ2-5,CASSLRYRNQETQYF,TGTGCCAGCAGCCTAAGGTACAGGAACCAAGAGACCCAGTACTTC
NA,few,TRBV4-1,14,TRBJ1-2,CASSQEEIGYGYTF,TGCGCCAGCAGCCAAGAGGAGATCGGCTATGGCTACACCTTC
TRBD2,few,TRBV13,17,TRBJ2-5,CASSLNLGLADQETQYF,TGTGCCAGCAGCTTAAACCTAGGACTAGCGGACCAAGAGACCCAGTACTTC
NA,many,TRBV7-8,17,TRBJ1-5,CASSLAGAASSNQPQHF,TGTGCCAGCAGCTTAGCAGGGGCCGCTTCTAGCAATCAGCCCCAGCATTTT
NA,NA,TRBV11-2,15,TRBJ2-6,CASSLDRGIANVLTF,TGTGCCAGCAGCTTAGACCGGGGGATAGCCAACGTCCTGACTTTC
NA,NA,TRBV7-9,16,TRBJ2-2,CASSQTGPGNTGELFF,TGTGCCAGCAGCCAAACAGGGCCTGGGAACACTGGGGAGCTGTTTTTT
TRBD1,many,TRBV15,14,TRBJ1-4,CATSSRTGGEKLFF,TGTGCCACCAGCAGTCGGACAGGGGGCGAAAAACTGTTTTTT
NA,many,TRBV20-1,13,TRBJ2-5,CSARWTVKETQYF,TGCAGTGCTAGATGGACAGTCAAAGAGACCCAGTACTTC
NA,NA,TRBV5-1,15,TRBJ1-6,CASSLGASYNSPLHF,TGTGCCAGCAGCTTAGGGGCCTCCTATAATTCACCCCTCCACTTT
NA,NA,TRBV2,14,TRBJ1-5,CASSPRDRPRPQHF,TGTGCCAGCAGTCCCCGGGACCGCCCAAGGCCCCAGCATTTT
NA,NA,TRBV29-1,11,TRBJ1-5,CSVDTGQPQHF,TGCAGCGTGGACACGGGACAGCCCCAGCATTTT
TRBD1,many,TRBV29-1,15,TRBJ2-7,CSVEDRDSTSHEQYF,TGCAGCGTTGAAGACCGGGACAGTACTTCCCACGAGCAGTACTTC
NA,many,TRBV15,13,TRBJ1-2,CATSPGASYGYTF,TGTGCCACCAGCCCAGGTGCGTCCTATGGCTACACCTTC
TRBD1,NA,TRBV7-2,18,TRBJ2-5,CASMTGGQGITFLETQYF,TGTGCCAGCATGACAGGGGGACAGGGGATTACTTTCTTAGAGACCCAGTACTTC
NA,NA,TRBV7-6,14,TRBJ2-7,CASSDRLTSRKQYF,TGTGCCAGCAGCGACCGCTTGACATCCCGCAAGCAGTACTTC
TRBD1,many,TRBV10-3,14,TRBJ1-6,CAISERTGDSPLHF,TGTGCCATCAGTGAGCGGACAGGAGATTCACCCCTCCACTTT
TRBD1,NA,TRBV29-1,13,TRBJ1-1,CSVAGTGSAEAFF,TGCAGCGTAGCCGGGACAGGGTCGGCTGAAGCTTTCTTT
NA,many,TRBV20-1,15,TRBJ2-5,CSATAAPPTQETQYF,TGCAGTGCTACCGCGGCACCTCCGACACAAGAGACCCAGTACTTC
NA,NA,TRBV6-1,13,TRBJ2-7,CASSEWEPSEQYF,TGTGCCAGCAGTGAGTGGGAGCCTAGCGAGCAGTACTTC
NA,many,TRBV5-6,14,TRBJ1-6,CASSFGRGNSPLHF,TGTGCCAGCAGCTTCGGCAGGGGAAATTCACCCCTCCACTTT
TRBD1,NA,TRBV28,15,TRBJ1-6,CASSFRDRPNSPLHF,TGTGCCAGCAGTTTCCGGGACAGGCCCAATTCACCCCTCCACTTT
NA,NA,TRBV19,11,TRBJ1-2,CASSTALGYTF,TGTGCCAGTAGTACGGCCCTGGGCTACACCTTC
TRBD1,few,TRBV7-2,14,TRBJ2-7,CASSFTGAHSEQYF,TGTGCCAGCAGCTTTACAGGGGCCCACAGTGAGCAGTACTTC
NA,NA,TRBV20-1,15,TRBJ2-5,CSARDEGSGWKTQYF,TGCAGTGCTAGAGATGAGGGATCGGGGTGGAAGACCCAGTACTTC
NA,many,TRBV24-1,15,TRBJ2-5,CATSDGSTGRETQYF,TGTGCCACCAGTGATGGGTCAACGGGTAGAGAGACCCAGTACTTC
TRBD1,many,TRBV5-1,14,TRBJ1-1,CASSLGQGIAEAFF,TGCGCCAGCAGCTTGGGACAGGGGATCGCTGAAGCTTTCTTT
NA,NA,TRBV7-2,16,TRBJ1-3,CASSLESPLSGNTIYF,TGTGCCAGCAGCTTAGAAAGCCCCCTCTCTGGAAACACCATATATTTT
TRBD1,NA,TRBV10-3,16,TRBJ2-2,CASSYSIGTATGELFF,TGTGCCAGCAGTTACTCGATAGGGACAGCTACCGGGGAGCTGTTTTTT
NA,NA,TRBV7-9,15,TRBJ1-5,CASSLAGTLHQPQHF,TGTGCCAGCAGCTTAGCGGGGACGCTCCATCAGCCCCAGCATTTT
NA,many,TRBV5-8,16,TRBJ1-5,CASSLGGSLRHQPQHF,TGTGCCAGCAGCTTGGGGGGCAGCCTCCGGCATCAGCCCCAGCATTTT
TRBD2,NA,TRBV11-2,18,TRBJ2-5,CASSLRLAGGPSGETQYF,TGTGCCAGCAGCTTACGGCTAGCGGGAGGGCCCTCGGGGGAGACCCAGTACTTC
NA,many,TRBV7-2,13,TRBJ2-7,CASSLVTGSEQYF,TGTGCCAGCAGCTTAGTGACTGGATCCGAGCAGTACTTC
TRBD1,few,TRBV7-9,15,TRBJ1-1,CASSFRTGVNTEAFF,TGTGCCAGCAGCTTCAGGACAGGGGTGAACACTGAAGCTTTCTTT